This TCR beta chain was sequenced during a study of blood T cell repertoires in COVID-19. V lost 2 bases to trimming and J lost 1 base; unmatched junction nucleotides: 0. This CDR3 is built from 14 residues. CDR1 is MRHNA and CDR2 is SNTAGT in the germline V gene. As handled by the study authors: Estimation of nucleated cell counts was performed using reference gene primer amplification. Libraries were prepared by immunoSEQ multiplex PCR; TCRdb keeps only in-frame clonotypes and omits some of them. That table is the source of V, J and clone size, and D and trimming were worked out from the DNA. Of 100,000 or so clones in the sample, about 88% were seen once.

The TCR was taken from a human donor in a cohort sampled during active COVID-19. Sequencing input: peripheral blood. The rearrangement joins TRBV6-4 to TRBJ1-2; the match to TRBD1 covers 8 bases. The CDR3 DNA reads TGTGCCAGCAGTGACGGACAGGGTAACTATGGCTACACCTTC. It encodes CASSDGQGNYGYTF.